This T cell receptor beta chain appears in the sequencing data of a study of T-cell reconstitution after alpha-beta-depleted transplantation in children (dated by TCRdb to 2015 to 2016). For the wider study: The study quantitatively tracked T-cell immune reconstitution after TCRalphabeta/CD19-depleted allogeneic hematopoietic cell transplantation in children using TCR repertoire profiling. The research as a whole found: The apparently early recovery of alphabetaT-cell counts about two months after transplant reportedly depended on only several hundred rapidly expanded clones that came from non-depleted graft cells. In some patients, the high TCRbeta diversity seen at day 60 was put down to recipient T cells and intrathymic progenitors that had survived conditioning. Over the following months the frequencies of hyperexpanded clones went down, and after one year T-cell counts and TCRbeta diversity were mostly credited to newly produced T cells.

The treatment or condition label of this sample denotes: allogeneic hematopoietic cell transplantation with graft depleted of TCRalphabeta T cells and CD19 B cells. The transplant recipients were children given TCRalphabeta/CD19-depleted allogeneic hematopoietic cell grafts. This clonotype was counted at least ten times. What this receptor recognizes is not known. Base qualities are not provided; no much larger clone lies one nucleotide away. Library construction relied on PCR. The run used an Illumina HiSeq 2500. TCR libraries were prepared with molecular barcoding, using unique molecular identifiers to normalize TCRbeta repertoire quantification. TCRdb redid the processing of the public reads, applying fastp at Q25 and MiXCR, and retained in-frame beta chains. Records with the same CDR3 protein are collapsed into one entry carrying the most frequent genes and DNA. Across this sample there are over 80,000 distinct CDR3 sequences, with around a quarter seen only once. Roughly 23% of the sample is taken by the ten largest.

CDR1 is given as SNHLY and CDR2 as FYNNEI, both from the germline V gene. Counted from cysteine to phenylalanine, this CDR3 has 13 amino acids. The DNA shown is the 39-base CDR3, in frame from base 1. V drops 5 bases and J drops 6 bases, leaving 11 bases in between. The clonotype originates from a boy between 2 and 10 years old with acute lymphoblastic leukemia, due to receive a stem cell transplant. The chain links TRBV2 with TRBJ2-4; a tentative D call is TRBD1 (6 bases match). The sample in question was PBMCs, obtained before TCRalphabeta/CD19-depleted stem cell transplant. The nucleotide sequence is given as TGTGCCAGCAGTCCGGACAGTCGAAACATTCAGTACTTC. Translated, this gives CASSPDSRNIQYF.